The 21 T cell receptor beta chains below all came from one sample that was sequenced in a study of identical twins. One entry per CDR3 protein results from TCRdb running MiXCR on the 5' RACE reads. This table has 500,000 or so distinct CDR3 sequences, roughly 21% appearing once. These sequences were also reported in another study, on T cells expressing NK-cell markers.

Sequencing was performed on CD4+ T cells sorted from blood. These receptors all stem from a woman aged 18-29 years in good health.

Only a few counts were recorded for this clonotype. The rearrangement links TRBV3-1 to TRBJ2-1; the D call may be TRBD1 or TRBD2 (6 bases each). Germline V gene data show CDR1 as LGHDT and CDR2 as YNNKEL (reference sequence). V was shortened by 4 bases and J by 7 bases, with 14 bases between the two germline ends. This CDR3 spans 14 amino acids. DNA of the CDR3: TGTGCCAGCAGCCTCGAGGGGGGAACGAATGAGCAGTTCTTC. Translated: CASSLEGGTNEQFF.

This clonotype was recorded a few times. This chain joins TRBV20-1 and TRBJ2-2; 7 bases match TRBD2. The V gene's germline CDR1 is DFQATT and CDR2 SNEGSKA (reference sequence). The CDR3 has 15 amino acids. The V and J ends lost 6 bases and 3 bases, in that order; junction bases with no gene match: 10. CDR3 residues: CSAPLWGGDTGELFF. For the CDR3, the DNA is TGCAGTGCACCGTTATGGGGGGGAGACACCGGGGAGCTGTTTTTT.

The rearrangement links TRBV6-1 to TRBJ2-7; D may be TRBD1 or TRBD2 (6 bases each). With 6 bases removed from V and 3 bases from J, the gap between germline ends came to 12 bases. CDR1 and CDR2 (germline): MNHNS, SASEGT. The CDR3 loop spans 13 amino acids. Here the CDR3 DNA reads TGTGCCAGCAGCAGGGGACTGATCTACGAGCAGTACTTC. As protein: CASSRGLIYEQYF.

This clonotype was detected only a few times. CDR3 in amino acids: CASSLAAAADTF. The CDR3 coding sequence is TGTGCCAGCAGCTTGGCGGCAGCCGCTGACACCTTC. The chain carries TRBV5-5 and TRBJ1-2; D gene unclear. Trimming removed 0 bases from V and 12 bases from J, with 12 bases in between. The CDR3 is 12 amino acids. Germline V lookup: CDR1 SGHKS, CDR2 YYEKEE (reference sequence).

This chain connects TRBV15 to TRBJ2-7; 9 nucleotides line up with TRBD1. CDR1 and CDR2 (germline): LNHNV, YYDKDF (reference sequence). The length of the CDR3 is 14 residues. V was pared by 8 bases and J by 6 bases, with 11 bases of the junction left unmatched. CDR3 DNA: TGTGCCACCGCGAAAGGACAGGGGTTCGCCGAGCAGTACTTC. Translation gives CATAKGQGFAEQYF.

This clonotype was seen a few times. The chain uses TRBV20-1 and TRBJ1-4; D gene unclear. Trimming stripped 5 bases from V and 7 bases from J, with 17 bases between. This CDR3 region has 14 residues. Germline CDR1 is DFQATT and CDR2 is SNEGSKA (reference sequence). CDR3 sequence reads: CSAGGRNSGEKLFF. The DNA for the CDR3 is TGCAGTGCTGGTGGACGGAACTCTGGTGAAAAACTGTTTTTT.

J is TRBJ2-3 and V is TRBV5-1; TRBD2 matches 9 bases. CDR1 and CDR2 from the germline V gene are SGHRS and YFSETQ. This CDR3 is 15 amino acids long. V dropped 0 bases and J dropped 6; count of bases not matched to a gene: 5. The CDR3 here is CASSLVVAGVDTQYF. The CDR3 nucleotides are TGCGCCAGCAGCTTGGTTGTAGCGGGAGTGGATACGCAGTATTTT.

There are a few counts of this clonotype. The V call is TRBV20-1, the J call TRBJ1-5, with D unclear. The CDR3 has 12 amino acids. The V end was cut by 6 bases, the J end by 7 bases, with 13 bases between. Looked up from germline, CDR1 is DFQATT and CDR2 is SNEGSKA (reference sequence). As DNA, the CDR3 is TGCAGTGCCCGCGTGAACCGGCAGCCCCAGCATTTT. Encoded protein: CSARVNRQPQHF.

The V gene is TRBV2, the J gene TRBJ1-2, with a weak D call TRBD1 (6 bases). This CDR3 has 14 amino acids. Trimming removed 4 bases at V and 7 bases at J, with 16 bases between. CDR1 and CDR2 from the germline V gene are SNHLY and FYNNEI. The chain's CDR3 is CASSVLGGLLGYTF. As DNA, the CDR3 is TGTGCCAGCAGTGTCCTCGGGGGGCTACTTGGCTACACCTTC.

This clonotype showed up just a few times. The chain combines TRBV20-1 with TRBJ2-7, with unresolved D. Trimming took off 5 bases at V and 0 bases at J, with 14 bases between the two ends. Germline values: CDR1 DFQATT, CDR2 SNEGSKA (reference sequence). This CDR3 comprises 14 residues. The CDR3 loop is CSALTPQYSYEQYF. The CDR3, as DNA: TGCAGTGCTTTAACACCGCAATACTCCTACGAGCAGTACTTC.

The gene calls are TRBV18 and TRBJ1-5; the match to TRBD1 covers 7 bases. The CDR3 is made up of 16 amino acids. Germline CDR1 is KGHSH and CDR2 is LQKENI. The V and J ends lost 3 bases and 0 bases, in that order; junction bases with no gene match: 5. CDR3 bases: TGTGCCAGCTCACCGTTCGGACAGGATAGCAATCAGCCCCAGCATTTT. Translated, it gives CASSPFGQDSNQPQHF. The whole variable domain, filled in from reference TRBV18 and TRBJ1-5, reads NAGVMQNPRHLVRRRGQEARLRCSPMKGHSHVYWYRQLPEEGLKFMVYLQKENIIDESGMPKERFSAEFPKEGPSILRIQQVVRGDSAAYFCASSPFGQDSNQPQHFGDGTRLSIL.

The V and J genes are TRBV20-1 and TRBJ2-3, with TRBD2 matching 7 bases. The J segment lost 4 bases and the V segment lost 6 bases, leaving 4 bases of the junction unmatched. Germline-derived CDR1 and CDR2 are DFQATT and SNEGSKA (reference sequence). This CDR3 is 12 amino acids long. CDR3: CSAGGIPDTQYF. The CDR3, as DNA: TGCAGTGCCGGGGGGATCCCAGATACGCAGTATTTT.

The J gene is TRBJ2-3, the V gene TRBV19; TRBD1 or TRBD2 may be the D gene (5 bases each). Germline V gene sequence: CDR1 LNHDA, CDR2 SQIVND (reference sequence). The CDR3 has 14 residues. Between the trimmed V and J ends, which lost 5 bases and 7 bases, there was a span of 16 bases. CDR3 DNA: TGTGCCAGTAGTGCCCGGGACGCGAGGAATACGCAGTATTTT. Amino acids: CASSARDARNTQYF. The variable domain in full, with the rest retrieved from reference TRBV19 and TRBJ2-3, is DGGITQSPKYLFRKEGQNVTLSCEQNLNHDAMYWYRQDPGQGLRLIYYSQIVNDFQKGDIAEGYSVSREKKESFPLTVTSAQKNPTAFYLCASSARDARNTQYFGPGTRLTVL.

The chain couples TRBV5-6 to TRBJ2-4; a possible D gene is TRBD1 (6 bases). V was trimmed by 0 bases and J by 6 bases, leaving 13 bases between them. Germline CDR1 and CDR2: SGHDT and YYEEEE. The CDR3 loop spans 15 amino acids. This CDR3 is CASSLVPGAVNIQYF. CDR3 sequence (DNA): TGTGCCAGCAGCTTGGTTCCAGGGGCGGTAAACATTCAGTACTTC.

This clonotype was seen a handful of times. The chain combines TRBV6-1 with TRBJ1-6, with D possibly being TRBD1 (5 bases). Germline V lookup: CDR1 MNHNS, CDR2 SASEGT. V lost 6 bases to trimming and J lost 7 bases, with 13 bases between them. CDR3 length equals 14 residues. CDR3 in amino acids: CASRRGAGNSPLHF. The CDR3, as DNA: TGTGCCAGCAGGCGCGGGGCAGGGAATTCACCCCTCCACTTT.

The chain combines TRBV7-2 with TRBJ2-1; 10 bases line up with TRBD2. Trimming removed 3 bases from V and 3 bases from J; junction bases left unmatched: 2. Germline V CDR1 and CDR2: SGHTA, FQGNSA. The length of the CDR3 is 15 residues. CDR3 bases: TGTGCCAGCAGCTTCTCTAGCGGGGGCTACAATGAGCAGTTCTTC. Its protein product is CASSFSSGGYNEQFF.

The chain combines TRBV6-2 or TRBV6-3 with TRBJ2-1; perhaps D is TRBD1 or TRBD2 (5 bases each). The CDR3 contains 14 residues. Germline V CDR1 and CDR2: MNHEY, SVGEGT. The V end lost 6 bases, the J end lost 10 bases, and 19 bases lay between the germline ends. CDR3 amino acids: CASSQAGTSLEQFF. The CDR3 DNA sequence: TGTGCCAGCAGCCAAGCCGGGACCTCGCTGGAGCAGTTCTTC.

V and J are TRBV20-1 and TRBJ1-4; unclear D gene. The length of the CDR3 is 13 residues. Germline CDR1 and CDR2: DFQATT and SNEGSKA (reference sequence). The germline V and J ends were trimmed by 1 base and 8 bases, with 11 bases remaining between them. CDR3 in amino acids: CSARVTVGEKLFF. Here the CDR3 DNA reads TGCAGTGCTAGAGTTACGGTCGGGGAAAAACTGTTTTTT.

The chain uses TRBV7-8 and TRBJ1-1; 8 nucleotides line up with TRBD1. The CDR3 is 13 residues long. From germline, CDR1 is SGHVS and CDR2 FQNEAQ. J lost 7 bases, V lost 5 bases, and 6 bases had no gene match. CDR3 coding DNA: TGTGCCAGCAGCATCGGACAGGGTGGTGAAGCTTTCTTT. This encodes CASSIGQGGEAFF.

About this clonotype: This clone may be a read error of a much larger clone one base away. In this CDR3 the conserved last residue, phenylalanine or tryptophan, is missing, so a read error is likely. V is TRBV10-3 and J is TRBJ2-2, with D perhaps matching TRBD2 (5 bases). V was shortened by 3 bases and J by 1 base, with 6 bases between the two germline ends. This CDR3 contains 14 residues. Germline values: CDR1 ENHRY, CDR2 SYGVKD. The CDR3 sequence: CAISDRGNTGELFS. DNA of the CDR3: TGTGCCATCAGTGACCGGGGGAACACCGGGGAGCTGTTTTCT.

The CDR3 bases are TGTGCCAGCAGCTTAGGACTAGCGGGAGTCGGTATCACGGAGACCCAGTACTTC. Its translation is CASSLGLAGVGITETQYF. The chain joins TRBV7-8 to TRBJ2-5; 12 bases match TRBD2. V shed 1 base and J 5 bases; nucleotides not matched to a gene: 11. Germline CDR1 is SGHVS and CDR2 is FQNEAQ. This CDR3 region has 18 residues.